This T cell receptor (beta chain) emerged from a study of T-cell memory formation after mild COVID-19. Study results and caveats: A subset of responding clones appeared in pre-infection memory, suggesting cross-reactive memory joined. Later expanders leaned toward CD4+, whereas clones contracting from day 15 to 85 were balanced CD4/CD8. The main location of contracting CD4+ clones was CM and EM, and that of contracting CD8+ clones was EMRA.

TCRdb passed the 5' RACE reads through MiXCR, listing each CDR3 protein once. The sample includes approximately 100,000 distinct CDR3 sequences, around 25% of them seen just once. Turning to this clonotype: The antigen remains unidentified.

Germline V CDR1 and CDR2: SGHVS, FNYEAQ. The J segment lost 0 bases and the V segment lost 5 bases, leaving 7 bases of the junction unmatched. The CDR3 contains 17 residues. This clonotype originated in a man between 18 and 35 years old who had mild COVID-19 (a few samples of this study predate the infection). Cell type and time point are not known. The material sequenced was PBMCs or a T cell subset sorted from them (not recorded which). The chain combines TRBV7-6 with TRBJ2-1; 10 bases are a match to TRBD2. CDR3 DNA: TGTGCCAGCAGCCCCAGACTAGCGGGTAGCTCCTACAATGAGCAGTTCTTC. This translates into CASSPRLAGSSYNEQFF.